Detailed here is one T cell receptor (beta chain). At one end the junction does not follow the germline gene, possibly because of a read error. The sample belongs to a study of tumor and adjacent non-tumor tissue in lung cancer. The library came from three nested PCR rounds adapted from ARM-PCR protocols. TCRdb passed the multiplex PCR reads through MiXCR, listing each CDR3 protein once. Among 90,000 to 110,000 distinct CDR3 sequences, more than 70% were seen once, and the ten largest hold 35% to 40%. This sample's RNA came from whole unsorted tissue. Newly diagnosed lung cancer patients had thoracic surgery in China, August–late 2014, without prior chemotherapy. Germline-derived CDR1 and CDR2 are SGHAT and FQNNGV. The CDR3 spans 15 residues.

The specimen was lung tumor tissue. V usage is TRBV11-2 and J usage is TRBJ2-1, with TRBD1 identical over 12 bases. This clonotype was sampled from a woman in her sixties with non-small cell lung cancer. The CDR3 DNA is TGTGCCAGCAGACAACCGGGACAGGGGGCAAATGAGCAGTTATTC. Translation gives CASRQPGQGANEQLF.